The 9 T cell receptor beta chains in this list originate from one sample, sequenced in a study of blood T cell repertoires in COVID-19. Produced via immunoSEQ multiplex PCR; TCRdb's table is partial and in-frame only. The repertoire holds 55,000 to 80,000 clones, with 83% as singletons. The sample taken for sequencing was peripheral blood. The receptors here all came from a human donor in a cohort sampled during active COVID-19.

CDR3 DNA sequence: TGTGCCAGCAGTTACTCGTCCCGGACCACAGGAGATACGCAGTATTTT. As protein: CASSYSSRTTGDTQYF. This chain connects TRBV6-6 to TRBJ2-3; perhaps TRBD1 as D (5 bases). The CDR3 runs to 16 residues. V was pared by 0 bases and J by 5 bases, with 15 bases between. CDR1 is MNHNY, CDR2 SVGAGI, per germline (reference sequence).

This clone was observed a few times. The chain uses TRBV4-1 and TRBJ1-2, with TRBD1 matching 9 bases. Trimming removed 2 bases from V and 2 bases from J; junction bases left unmatched: 3. This CDR3 has 15 residues. CDR1 is MGHRA, CDR2 YSYEKL, per germline. For the CDR3, the DNA is TGCGCCAGCAGCCAAACCGGGACAGGGAACTATGGCTACACCTTC. It encodes CASSQTGTGNYGYTF.

The chain couples TRBV5-1 to TRBJ2-1, with 7 positions matching TRBD2. The V gene's germline CDR1 is SGHRS and CDR2 YFSETQ. V shed 3 bases and J 9 bases; nucleotides not matched to a gene: 15. This CDR3 comprises 16 residues. The CDR3 here is CASSSSRGGSGGEQFF. The CDR3 DNA reads TGCGCCAGCAGCTCCTCCCGTGGAGGGTCGGGGGGTGAGCAGTTCTTC.

The gene calls are TRBV12-3 or TRBV12-4 and TRBJ2-1; 7 bases fit TRBD1. V dropped 9 bases and J dropped 9; count of bases not matched to a gene: 8. The CDR3 is 12 amino acids. Written as DNA, the CDR3 is TGTGCCAGTAAGACAGGGTTCGGTGAGCAGTTCTTC. It specifies CASKTGFGEQFF.

This clone was seen just once. J is TRBJ1-2 and V is TRBV27; possible D gene TRBD1, 5 bases. V lost 8 bases to trimming and J lost 4 bases, with 23 bases between them. In germline, CDR1 is MNHEY, CDR2 SMNVEV (reference sequence). The CDR3 has 16 amino acids. CDR3 nucleotides: TGTGCCAGCCGACTGTCCTCGGCAGGGAGGCCCTATGGCTACACCTTC. It yields the protein CASRLSSAGRPYGYTF.

The chain couples TRBV5-1 to TRBJ1-1; D might be TRBD1 (5 bases). The V gene lost 7 bases and the J gene lost 0 bases, with 13 bases spanning the gap. CDR3 length: 14 residues. Germline V gene lookup returns CDR1 SGHRS and CDR2 YFSETQ. The CDR3 region has the DNA TGCGCCAGCCGTTCACAGGTCATGAACACTGAAGCTTTCTTT. Translated, it gives CASRSQVMNTEAFF.

The chain carries TRBV20-1 and TRBJ2-3, with no clear D. V was trimmed by 6 bases and J by 2 bases, leaving 6 bases between them. The germline gives CDR1 DFQATT, CDR2 SNEGSKA (reference sequence). The CDR3 totals 11 residues. In nucleotides, the CDR3 is TGCAGTGCCTCCTCCACAGATACGCAGTATTTT. Amino acids: CSASSTDTQYF.

The genes are TRBV27 and TRBJ2-1; 9 bases agree with TRBD1. The CDR3 spans 13 residues. The V segment lost 4 bases and the J segment 12 bases; nucleotides outside the gene matches: 7. Germline assignment: CDR1 MNHEY and CDR2 SMNVEV (reference sequence). The CDR3 here is CASSSQGARVQFF. CDR3 nucleotide sequence: TGTGCCAGCAGTTCACAGGGGGCCAGGGTGCAGTTCTTC.

This clone was seen a single time. This chain links TRBV5-1 with TRBJ2-1; 7 nucleotides align to TRBD2. The CDR3 length is 17 residues. Losses at the gene ends were 0 bases for V and 5 bases for J; bases not matched to a gene: 11. The germline gives CDR1 SGHRS, CDR2 YFSETQ. CDR3 region: CASSLDPTGGGHNEQFF. The CDR3 nucleotides are TGCGCCAGCAGCTTGGACCCTACTGGCGGGGGACACAATGAGCAGTTCTTC.